This is a list of T cell receptor beta chains from one sample in a study of shared clonotypes between healthy human individuals. Clones were read by immunoSEQ multiplex PCR, and TCRdb kept only the in-frame ones, dropping some. The data show hundreds of thousands of clones, around two thirds seen once. The sequencing input was memory CD4+ T cells sorted from blood. These receptors were taken from a woman between 25 and 40 years old in good health. CDR3s include the opening cysteine and the closing phenylalanine or tryptophan. The order of the fields is D gene, J gene, clone size, V gene, CDR3 DNA, CDR3 protein. A D gene is named only where the DNA matches it firmly. The size field is filled for only some rows; it gives once, few, many or a size class.

d_call: TRBD2; j_call: TRBJ2-7; clone_size: -; v_call: TRBV2; cdr3_nt: TGTGCCAGCAGGGCCGGGACTAGCGGAGAGCAGTACTTC; cdr3_aa: CASRAGTSGEQYF
d_call: TRBD1; j_call: TRBJ1-1; clone_size: -; v_call: TRBV28; cdr3_nt: TGTGCCAGCAGTCCCTACGGGGACAGGTGGAACACTGAAGCTTTCTTT; cdr3_aa: CASSPYGDRWNTEAFF
d_call: -; j_call: TRBJ1-5; clone_size: -; v_call: TRBV7-2; cdr3_nt: TGTGCCAGCAGCTTCGCAGGGGAGAAGCCCCAGCATTTT; cdr3_aa: CASSFAGEKPQHF
d_call: -; j_call: TRBJ2-3; clone_size: many; v_call: TRBV11-1; cdr3_nt: TGTGCCAGCAGCTTGCGGGTCCCAGGCACAGATACGCAGTATTTT; cdr3_aa: CASSLRVPGTDTQYF
d_call: -; j_call: TRBJ1-2; clone_size: -; v_call: TRBV10-3; cdr3_nt: TGTGCCATCAGTAGGGAAGTTAACTATGGCTACACCTTC; cdr3_aa: CAISREVNYGYTF
d_call: -; j_call: TRBJ2-3; clone_size: many; v_call: TRBV11-3; cdr3_nt: TGTGCCAGCAGCGGGGGGAGCCCAGATACGCAGTATTTT; cdr3_aa: CASSGGSPDTQYF
d_call: -; j_call: TRBJ1-3; clone_size: -; v_call: TRBV5-8; cdr3_nt: TGTGCCAGCAACCGAGGGGCAGGGTCGAGGTCTGGAAACACCATATATTTT; cdr3_aa: CASNRGAGSRSGNTIYF
d_call: -; j_call: TRBJ1-1; clone_size: -; v_call: TRBV11-2; cdr3_nt: TGTGCCAGCAGCTTAGTCAGGGGTGACACTGAAGCTTTCTTT; cdr3_aa: CASSLVRGDTEAFF
d_call: -; j_call: TRBJ2-5; clone_size: -; v_call: TRBV10-1; cdr3_nt: TGCGCCAGCAGTGGTGACAGGCAAGAGACCCAGTACTTC; cdr3_aa: CASSGDRQETQYF
d_call: TRBD2; j_call: TRBJ2-7; clone_size: -; v_call: TRBV6-1; cdr3_nt: TGTGCCAGCAGTCTAGCGGGAGCCTCCTACGAGCAGTACTTC; cdr3_aa: CASSLAGASYEQYF
d_call: -; j_call: TRBJ2-7; clone_size: -; v_call: TRBV7-9; cdr3_nt: TGTGCCAGCAGCTTCCCCGGTCCCTCCTACGAGCAGTACTTC; cdr3_aa: CASSFPGPSYEQYF
d_call: -; j_call: TRBJ2-5; clone_size: -; v_call: TRBV11-2; cdr3_nt: TGTGCCAGCAGCTTAGGAGTAGGGGAGACCCAGTACTTC; cdr3_aa: CASSLGVGETQYF
d_call: TRBD1; j_call: TRBJ2-1; clone_size: -; v_call: TRBV14; cdr3_nt: TGTGCCAGCAGCCAATCTCCGGGACAGGGGTATGAGCAGTTCTTC; cdr3_aa: CASSQSPGQGYEQFF
d_call: -; j_call: TRBJ2-4; clone_size: few; v_call: TRBV19; cdr3_nt: TGTGCCAGTAGTACCAGGGACTTGAAAAACATTCAGTACTTC; cdr3_aa: CASSTRDLKNIQYF
d_call: -; j_call: TRBJ2-2; clone_size: once; v_call: TRBV7-6; cdr3_nt: TGTGCCAGCAGCTCACCCGGGCGCACCGGGGAGCTGTTTTTT; cdr3_aa: CASSSPGRTGELFF
d_call: TRBD2; j_call: TRBJ2-5; clone_size: -; v_call: TRBV4-2; cdr3_nt: TGTGCCAGCAGCCAAGGTCTAGCGGGAGTATTTAAGACCCAGTACTTC; cdr3_aa: CASSQGLAGVFKTQYF
d_call: TRBD1; j_call: TRBJ1-2; clone_size: -; v_call: TRBV10-1; cdr3_nt: TGCGCCAGCAGGAGGGACAGGGACGGGTATAACTATGGCTACACCTTC; cdr3_aa: CASRRDRDGYNYGYTF
d_call: TRBD1; j_call: TRBJ1-2; clone_size: -; v_call: TRBV7-9; cdr3_nt: TGTGCCAGCAGCCCGACAGGGACCCATGGCTACACCTTC; cdr3_aa: CASSPTGTHGYTF
d_call: TRBD1; j_call: TRBJ2-2; clone_size: -; v_call: TRBV19; cdr3_nt: TGTGCCAGTAGATCCGGGACAGGGTCGACCGGGGAGCTGTTTTTT; cdr3_aa: CASRSGTGSTGELFF
d_call: -; j_call: TRBJ1-5; clone_size: -; v_call: TRBV19; cdr3_nt: TGTGCCAGTAGTATTGAAGATAGAGGGAGACGGCAGCCCCAGCATTTT; cdr3_aa: CASSIEDRGRRQPQHF
d_call: -; j_call: TRBJ1-2; clone_size: few; v_call: TRBV5-1; cdr3_nt: TGCGCCAGCAGCGCGCCGGATCAGGGAGACTATGGCTACACCTTC; cdr3_aa: CASSAPDQGDYGYTF
d_call: -; j_call: TRBJ2-1; clone_size: many; v_call: TRBV28; cdr3_nt: TGTGCCAGCGGACTTAGGGACAATGAGCAGTTCTTC; cdr3_aa: CASGLRDNEQFF
d_call: -; j_call: TRBJ1-1; clone_size: -; v_call: TRBV15; cdr3_nt: TGTGCCACCAGCAGAGATCACGGCCGAGACACTGAAGCTTTCTTT; cdr3_aa: CATSRDHGRDTEAFF
d_call: TRBD1; j_call: TRBJ2-5; clone_size: -; v_call: TRBV10-3; cdr3_nt: TGTGCCATCAGCGGGACAGGGTGGGAAGAGACCCAGTACTTC; cdr3_aa: CAISGTGWEETQYF
d_call: TRBD1; j_call: TRBJ2-5; clone_size: once; v_call: TRBV29-1; cdr3_nt: TGCAGCGTGGGTCAGGGGGTGCGGGAGACCCAGTACTTC; cdr3_aa: CSVGQGVRETQYF
d_call: -; j_call: TRBJ1-1; clone_size: -; v_call: TRBV19; cdr3_nt: TGTGCCAGTAGTACGGGACCGCGGGCCACTGAAGCTTTCTTT; cdr3_aa: CASSTGPRATEAFF
d_call: TRBD1; j_call: TRBJ2-5; clone_size: -; v_call: TRBV5-1; cdr3_nt: TGCGCCAGCAGCTTGGCCCCCGGGACAGGGGGACAGACCCAGTACTTC; cdr3_aa: CASSLAPGTGGQTQYF
d_call: TRBD1; j_call: TRBJ2-1; clone_size: -; v_call: TRBV5-1; cdr3_nt: TGCGCCAGCAGCTTGTGGGGACAGGATGGAAATGAGCAGTTCTTC; cdr3_aa: CASSLWGQDGNEQFF
d_call: -; j_call: TRBJ1-1; clone_size: few; v_call: TRBV19; cdr3_nt: TGTGCCAGTAGTTATCTGGTAGGGGGCACTGAAGCTTTCTTT; cdr3_aa: CASSYLVGGTEAFF
d_call: TRBD1; j_call: TRBJ1-2; clone_size: -; v_call: TRBV28; cdr3_nt: TGTGCCAGCAGTTTAGGACAGGCCTGGGCGTATGGCTACACCTTC; cdr3_aa: CASSLGQAWAYGYTF
d_call: -; j_call: TRBJ1-2; clone_size: -; v_call: TRBV6-6; cdr3_nt: TGTGCCAGCAGTAACGACGGGGGTCAGGGCTACACCTTC; cdr3_aa: CASSNDGGQGYTF
d_call: TRBD2; j_call: TRBJ2-2; clone_size: -; v_call: TRBV7-6; cdr3_nt: TGTGCCAGCAGCCCGCCTGGGGGGACTAGCGGTACCGGGGAGCTGTTTTTT; cdr3_aa: CASSPPGGTSGTGELFF
d_call: TRBD1; j_call: TRBJ2-7; clone_size: -; v_call: TRBV11-2; cdr3_nt: TGTGCCAGCAGCCCGGGACAGGGTACGGGGCAGTACTTC; cdr3_aa: CASSPGQGTGQYF